This T cell receptor (beta chain) derives from a study of control samples from healthy donors and cancer patients. Germline CDR1 is MNHEY and CDR2 is SVGEGT. The V and J ends lost 4 bases and 7 bases, in that order; junction bases with no gene match: 10. This CDR3 has 15 residues. Using immunoSEQ multiplex PCR, the repertoire was profiled, and TCRdb retains in-frame clones only, with some absent. In the table there are 65,000 to 90,000 clones, 75% to 90% of which are singletons. This clonotype was sampled from a woman aged 45 to 65 with colorectal cancer. Sequences were obtained from PBMCs. The chain is built from TRBV6-2 or TRBV6-3 and TRBJ2-3; the match to TRBD1 covers 8 bases. The CDR3 coding sequence is TGTGCCAGCAGTTGGTCAGGGGGCCAACAGTATACGCAGTATTTT. It yields the protein CASSWSGGQQYTQYF.